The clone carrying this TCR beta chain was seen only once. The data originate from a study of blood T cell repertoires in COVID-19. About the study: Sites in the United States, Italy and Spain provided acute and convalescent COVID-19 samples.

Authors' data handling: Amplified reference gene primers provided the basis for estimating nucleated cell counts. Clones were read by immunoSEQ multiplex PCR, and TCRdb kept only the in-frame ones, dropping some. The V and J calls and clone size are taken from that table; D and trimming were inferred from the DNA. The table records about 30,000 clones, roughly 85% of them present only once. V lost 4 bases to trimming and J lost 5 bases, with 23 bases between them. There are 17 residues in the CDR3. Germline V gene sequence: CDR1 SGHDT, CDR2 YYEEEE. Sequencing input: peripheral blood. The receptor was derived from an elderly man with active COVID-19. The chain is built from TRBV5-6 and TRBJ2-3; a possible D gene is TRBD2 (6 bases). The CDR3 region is CASSQNGGETGGDTQYF. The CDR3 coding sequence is TGTGCCAGCAGCCAGAATGGGGGAGAGACCGGGGGAGATACGCAGTATTTT.